This TCR beta chain came from a study of OX40 agonist ivuxolimab in advanced cancers. In the study overall: Patients assigned to dose escalation were diagnosed with hepatocellular carcinoma, melanoma, renal cell or head and neck cancer.

On this clone: Its specificity is not known.

Data came from immunoSEQ multiplex PCR; TCRdb stores just in-frame clones and leaves some out. The data contain tens of thousands of clones, about nine tenths of them singletons. Study-wide results and caveats: The study did not work out the antigen specificity of the expanded peripheral T cells. Among some nonresponders, normalized T-cell clonal expansion was also low.

Sequenced material: CD4+ or CD8+ T cells sorted from blood, taken in a trial of the OX40 agonist ivuxolimab. This sequence originates from an adult with an advanced solid tumor such as melanoma, head and neck, liver or kidney cancer.

The CDR3 region has the DNA TGTGCCAGCAGTGAGGCTAGCGGGAGCTTCTACAATGAGCAGTTCTTC. Translating it yields CASSEASGSFYNEQFF. V usage is TRBV28 and J usage is TRBJ2-1, with 10 positions matching TRBD2. The CDR3 totals 16 residues. From germline, CDR1 is MDHEN and CDR2 SYDVKM. V shed 5 bases and J 3 bases; nucleotides not matched to a gene: 7.